Each of the 2 T cell receptor beta chains below was sequenced from the same sample in a study of blood T cell repertoires in COVID-19. Assay used: immunoSEQ multiplex PCR; TCRdb lists only in-frame clones, some missing. The table lists some 330,000 clones, roughly 86% of them singletons. Sequenced: PBMCs or T cells enriched from blood (not recorded which). Receptors originate from a man in his forties in a cohort exposed to, infected with or recovered from COVID-19 (not recorded which).

The V gene is TRBV7-6, the J gene TRBJ1-1; D ambiguous. The CDR3 totals 15 residues. CDR1 and CDR2 (germline): SGHVS, FNYEAQ. V gave up 5 bases and J gave up 0 bases, with 13 bases separating them. CDR3 in amino acids: CASSPRMAMNTEAFF. Written as DNA, the CDR3 is TGTGCCAGCAGCCCCCGTATGGCCATGAACACTGAAGCTTTCTTT. Filled out from reference TRBV7-6 and TRBJ1-1, the complete variable domain reads GAGVSQSPRYKVTKRGQDVALRCDPISGHVSLYWYRQALGQGPEFLTYFNYEAQQDKSGLPNDRFSAERPEGSISTLTIQRTEQRDSAMYRCASSPRMAMNTEAFFGQGTRLTVV.

This clone showed up just once. The chain combines TRBV28 with TRBJ2-7, with D possibly TRBD2 on 6 matching bases. This CDR3 comprises 14 residues. CDR1 is MDHEN, CDR2 SYDVKM, per germline. Trimming removed 3 bases from V and 5 bases from J, with 14 bases in between. The DNA for the CDR3 is TGTGCCAGCAGTTTGGGTAGGGAGGTCGACGAGCAGTACTTC. This gives the protein CASSLGREVDEQYF.